This entry is about one TCR beta chain. Antigen: not known. The data originate from a study of CD8+ T cells in alopecia areata. On the study more broadly: Treated patients received oral tofacitinib, 5 to 10 mg twice daily.

Treatment given: oral pan-JAK inhibitor, 5-10 mg twice daily. Sorting separated CD4+ and CD8+ T cells out of PBMCs. Study results and limitations: Sharing of TCR sequences between patients (possibly for HLA-related reasons) was less clear than in mice. Affected lesional scalp, above all in alopecia totalis/universalis, was more clonal than normal scalp.

As the sequencing template, cDNA was produced by extracting RNA and reverse transcribing it. Profiled with immunoSEQ multiplex PCR; TCRdb holds only in-frame clones, not every one. Counted here are some 190,000 clones, over 55% occurring once; the ten biggest clones make up just over 1%. The V end was cut by 4 bases, the J end by 4 bases, with 15 bases between. There are 16 residues in the CDR3. Germline lookup yields CDR1 SGHNT and CDR2 YYREEE (reference sequence). The sequence was obtained from a human donor with alopecia areata. The material sequenced was CD4+ T cells sorted from blood, taken at week 24, from a patient treated with tofacitinib. The J gene is TRBJ2-6, the V gene TRBV5-4; D remains unclear. The DNA for the CDR3 is TGTGCCAGCAGCCCCCGGTTCGAGGTCGGGGCCAACGTCCTGACTTTC. This sequence encodes CASSPRFEVGANVLTF. Looking up the rest from reference TRBV5-4 and TRBJ2-6 gives the full variable domain: ETGVTQSPTHLIKTRGQQVTLRCSSQSGHNTVSWYQQALGQGPQFIFQYYREEENGRGNFPPRFSGLQFPNYSSELNVNALELDDSALYLCASSPRFEVGANVLTFGAGSRLTVL.